Below, 10 T cell receptor beta chains from the same sample are listed, as sequenced in a study of Ad26.COV2.S vaccination and SARS-CoV-2 variants (dated by TCRdb to the early 2020s). This specimen's treatment or condition label, per the study, means: roughly 18 received Ad26.COV2.S at low or high dose, single or two shots; 5 received placebo; per-sample allocation not given. For vaccine and placebo recipients, the sequenced repertoires came from samples collected on day 63 after the first injection. Receptor libraries were prepared by the immunoSEQ multiplex PCR assay. This is the immuneACCESS table as TCRdb keeps it, with only in-frame sequences that have V and J called. A part of the clones is gone; compared with another copy, unresolved V genes explain less than half, and the rest is unexplained. The sample yields around 420,000 clones; around nine tenths were counted once. Less than 4% of the sample lies in the top ten.

Sequenced material: peripheral blood, taken in a trial of Ad26.COV2.S vaccine versus placebo. These receptors came from a person between 18 and 65 years old who received the Ad26.COV2.S COVID-19 vaccine or a placebo.

In its sample, this clone was seen once. The gene calls are TRBV13 and TRBJ2-2; 9 nucleotides match TRBD1. This CDR3 contains 19 residues. The V gene end was trimmed by 5 bases and the J gene end by 4 bases; junction bases not matched to a gene: 17. Germline CDR1 PRHDT, CDR2 FYEKMQ (reference sequence). The DNA for the CDR3 is TGTGCCAGCAGCCCTCTGTGGGACAGGGTATATCGGGGCACCGGGGAGCTGTTTTTT. Translation gives CASSPLWDRVYRGTGELFF.

The chain combines TRBV6-1 with TRBJ2-3, with 8 positions matching TRBD1. This CDR3 contains 19 residues. After removal of 2 bases from V and 3 bases from J, the junction contained 16 bases not matched to a gene. Germline V gene data show CDR1 as MNHNS and CDR2 as SASEGT. CDR3 region: CASSEFGVQGVIITDTQYF. DNA for the CDR3: TGTGCCAGCAGTGAATTTGGAGTACAGGGGGTGATCATTACAGATACGCAGTATTTT.

The V and J genes are TRBV11-1 and TRBJ2-2; D gene ambiguous. V lost 2 bases to trimming and J lost 7 bases, with 11 bases between them. Per the germline V gene, CDR1 is SGHAT and CDR2 is FQDESV (reference sequence). CDR3 length: 14 amino acids. The chain's CDR3 is CASSLSGFGGELFF. The CDR3, as DNA: TGTGCCAGCAGCTTAAGTGGGTTTGGCGGGGAGCTGTTTTTT.

The rearrangement uses TRBV6-5 and TRBJ2-7; 9 bases match TRBD1. This CDR3 contains 15 residues. Per germline, CDR1 MNHEY and CDR2 SVGAGI. The V and J ends lost 6 bases and 0 bases, in that order; junction bases with no gene match: 6. DNA for the CDR3: TGTGCCAGCAGATCACAGGGGGCTCCCTCCTACGAGCAGTACTTC. It codes for CASRSQGAPSYEQYF.

The sample holds one count of this clone. V usage is TRBV9 and J usage is TRBJ1-1; tentative D call: TRBD1 (5 bases). The CDR3 is 15 amino acids. V lost 4 bases and J lost 6, with 19 bases in between. Germline V gene lookup returns CDR1 SGDLS and CDR2 YYNGEE. CDR3 loop: CASSPQPGGAAEAFF. The CDR3 nucleotides read TGTGCCAGCAGCCCACAGCCAGGAGGGGCCGCTGAAGCTTTCTTT.

This clone appeared a few times. The chain combines TRBV2 with TRBJ1-5, with 9 bases fitting TRBD1. With V trimmed by 7 bases and J by 4 bases, 8 bases remained unmatched. The CDR3 covers 15 residues. Germline values: CDR1 SNHLY, CDR2 FYNNEI. CDR3 region: CASKPTGTGNQPQHF. For the CDR3, the DNA is TGTGCCAGCAAGCCCACCGGGACAGGGAATCAGCCCCAGCATTTT.

A note on this clone: At one end, the junction sequence differs from germline, possibly due to a read error. The V call is TRBV3-1 (or the pseudogene TRBV3-2), the J call TRBJ2-5; no reliable D call. Germline V CDR1 and CDR2: LGHDT, YNNKEL (reference sequence). The CDR3 loop spans 14 amino acids. CDR3 in amino acids: CASSHTGQQGTQYF. CDR3 sequence (DNA): TGTGCCAGCAGCCACACCGGGCAACAAGGGACCCAGTACTTC.

The chain links TRBV5-4 to TRBJ1-1, with TRBD1 as a possible D gene (6 bases). The CDR3 spans 17 residues. V shed 0 bases and J shed 1 base, with 16 bases lying between them. Germline assignment: CDR1 SGHNT and CDR2 YYREEE (reference sequence). CDR3 in amino acids: CASSLGPPGQRNTEAFF. The CDR3 DNA is TGTGCCAGCAGCTTGGGGCCCCCCGGACAGAGGAACACTGAAGCTTTCTTT.

The V call is TRBV3-1 (or the pseudogene TRBV3-2), the J call TRBJ2-1; no clear D. Looked up from germline, CDR1 is LGHDT and CDR2 is YNNKEL (reference sequence). The germline V and J ends were trimmed by 4 bases and 0 bases, with 16 bases remaining between them. This CDR3 is built from 17 residues. In DNA, the CDR3 is TGTGCCAGCAGCCCTGGGGTAGGGCCCAACTCCTACAATGAGCAGTTCTTC. Its protein product is CASSPGVGPNSYNEQFF.

This chain's CDR3 is CASSEWGAAGNTIYF. The CDR3 bases are TGTGCCAGCAGTGAGTGGGGGGCTGCTGGAAACACCATATATTTT. The chain employs TRBV2 and TRBJ1-3; tentative D call: TRBD1 (6 bases). Trimming stripped 3 bases from V and 2 bases from J, with 11 bases between. The V gene's germline CDR1 is SNHLY and CDR2 FYNNEI. The CDR3 is made up of 15 amino acids.